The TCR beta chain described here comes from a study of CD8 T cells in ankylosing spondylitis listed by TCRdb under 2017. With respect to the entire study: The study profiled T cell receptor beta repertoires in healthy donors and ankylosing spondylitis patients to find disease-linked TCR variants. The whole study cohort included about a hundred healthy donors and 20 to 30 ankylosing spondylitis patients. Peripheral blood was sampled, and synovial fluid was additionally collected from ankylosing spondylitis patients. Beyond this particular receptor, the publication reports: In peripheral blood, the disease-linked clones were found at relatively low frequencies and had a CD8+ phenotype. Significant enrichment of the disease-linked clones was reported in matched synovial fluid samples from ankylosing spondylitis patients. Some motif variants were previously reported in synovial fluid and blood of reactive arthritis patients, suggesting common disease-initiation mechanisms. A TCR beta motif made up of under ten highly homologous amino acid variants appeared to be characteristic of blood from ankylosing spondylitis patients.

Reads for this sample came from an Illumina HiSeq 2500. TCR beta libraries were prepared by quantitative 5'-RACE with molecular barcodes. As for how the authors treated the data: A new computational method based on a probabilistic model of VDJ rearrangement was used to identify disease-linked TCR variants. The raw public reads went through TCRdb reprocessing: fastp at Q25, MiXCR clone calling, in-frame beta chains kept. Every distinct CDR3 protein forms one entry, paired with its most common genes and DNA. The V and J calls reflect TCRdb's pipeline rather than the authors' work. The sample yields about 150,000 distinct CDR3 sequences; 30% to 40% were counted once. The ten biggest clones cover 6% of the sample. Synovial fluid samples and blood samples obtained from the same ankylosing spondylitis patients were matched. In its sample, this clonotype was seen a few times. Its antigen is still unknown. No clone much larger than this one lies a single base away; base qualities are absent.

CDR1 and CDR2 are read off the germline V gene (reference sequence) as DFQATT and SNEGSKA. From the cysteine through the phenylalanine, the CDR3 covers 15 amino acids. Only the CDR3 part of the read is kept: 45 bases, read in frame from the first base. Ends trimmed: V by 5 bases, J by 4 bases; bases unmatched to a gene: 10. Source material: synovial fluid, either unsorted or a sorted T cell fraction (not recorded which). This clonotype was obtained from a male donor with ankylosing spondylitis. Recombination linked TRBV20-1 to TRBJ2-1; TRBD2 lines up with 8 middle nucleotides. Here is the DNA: TGCAGTGCTTCCAGGGAGGCTAGCGGGTACAATGAGCAGTTCTTC. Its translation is CSASREASGYNEQFF.